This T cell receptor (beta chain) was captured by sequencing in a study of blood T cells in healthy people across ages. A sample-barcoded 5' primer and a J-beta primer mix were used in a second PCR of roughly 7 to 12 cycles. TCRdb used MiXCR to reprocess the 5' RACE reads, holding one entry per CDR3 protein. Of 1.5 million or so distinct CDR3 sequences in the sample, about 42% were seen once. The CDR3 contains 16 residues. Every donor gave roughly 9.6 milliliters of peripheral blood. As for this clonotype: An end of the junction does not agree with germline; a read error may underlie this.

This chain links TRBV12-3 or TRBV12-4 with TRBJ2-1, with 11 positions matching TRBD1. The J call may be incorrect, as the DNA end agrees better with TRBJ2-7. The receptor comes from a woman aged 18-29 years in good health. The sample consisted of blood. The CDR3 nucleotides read TGTGCCGGCAGTCCATGGGACAGGGGGGGTTACAATGAGCAGTACTTC. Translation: CAGSPWDRGGYNEQYF.